The 12 T cell receptor beta chains reported below all come from one sample, sequenced in a study of brain T cells in children with intractable seizures. Data came from immunoSEQ multiplex PCR; TCRdb stores just in-frame clones and leaves some out. The sample lists some 64,000 clones, 95% to 96% seen once, with approximately 0.38% in the top ten. The sequences come from peripheral blood, collected at surgery. Receptors were obtained from a boy younger than two with focal cortical dysplasia and intractable seizures.

This rearrangement joins TRBV30 to TRBJ2-7; 11 positions match TRBD2. The CDR3 is 18 amino acids. Per germline, CDR1 GTSNPN and CDR2 SVGIG (reference sequence). Trimming cost V 1 base and J 2 bases; bases outside gene matches: 13. This CDR3 is CAWSETSGRIGIPYEQYF. The CDR3 region has the DNA TGTGCCTGGAGTGAAACTAGCGGGAGAATCGGAATCCCCTACGAGCAGTACTTC.

This rearrangement joins TRBV19 to TRBJ2-3; 7 bases fit TRBD2. After removal of 3 bases from V and 0 bases from J, the junction contained 3 bases not matched to a gene. The CDR3 is 15 residues long. Germline V CDR1 and CDR2: LNHDA, SQIVND (reference sequence). CDR3 bases: TGTGCCAGTAGTATTGGTAGCGGGAGCACAGATACGCAGTATTTT. Its translation: CASSIGSGSTDTQYF.

This chain's CDR3 is CASSVERNNLLYEQYF. In DNA, the CDR3 is TGTGCCAGCAGCGTAGAGCGGAACAACTTATTATACGAGCAGTACTTC. The chain couples TRBV9 to TRBJ2-7; a possible D gene is TRBD2 (5 bases). Germline V CDR1 and CDR2: SGDLS, YYNGEE. V was clipped by 0 bases and J by 4 bases, with 17 bases between them. The CDR3 consists of 16 residues.

The count of this clone is one. The chain employs TRBV5-6 and TRBJ2-1, with D possibly matching TRBD1 (6 bases). The V gene lost 4 bases and the J gene lost 13 bases, with 15 bases spanning the gap. Germline V gene sequence: CDR1 SGHDT, CDR2 YYEEEE. The CDR3 has 12 residues. Here the CDR3 DNA reads TGTGCCAGCAGCCCCGGACAGATAAACCAGTTCTTC. Amino acid sequence: CASSPGQINQFF.

The V and J genes are TRBV5-5 and TRBJ1-5, with D possibly matching TRBD1 (5 bases). The V end was cut by 4 bases, the J end by 0 bases, with 20 bases between. This CDR3 has 18 residues. CDR1 and CDR2 from the germline V gene are SGHKS and YYEKEE (reference sequence). CDR3 sequence reads: CASSPIPGLGYSNQPQHF. CDR3 nucleotide sequence: TGTGCCAGCAGCCCGATTCCAGGGCTCGGGTATAGCAATCAGCCCCAGCATTTT.

The chain recombines TRBV27 with TRBJ2-7; 8 bases align to TRBD2. The length of the CDR3 is 16 residues. V dropped 5 bases and J dropped 3; count of bases not matched to a gene: 12. Germline V gives CDR1 MNHEY, CDR2 SMNVEV (reference sequence). The DNA for the CDR3 is TGTGCCAGCAGTACTCTGGCGGGAGGCCCAAACTACGAGCAGTACTTC. This sequence encodes CASSTLAGGPNYEQYF.

As regards this clone: In the same sample, other DNA sequences code for this CDR3. The chain carries TRBV2 and TRBJ2-5, with 9 bases that match TRBD1. With V trimmed by 4 bases and J by 2 bases, 2 bases remained unmatched. Germline V lookup: CDR1 SNHLY, CDR2 FYNNEI. The CDR3 contains 14 residues. The CDR3: CASSGDRGQETQYF. In DNA form, the CDR3 reads TGTGCCAGCAGTGGTGACAGGGGGCAAGAGACCCAGTACTTC.

The chain joins TRBV14 to TRBJ2-2, with no clear D. The germline V gene has CDR1 SGHDN and CDR2 FVKESK. Trimming pared 5 bases from V and 8 bases from J, leaving 12 bases between. CDR3 length: 13 residues. CDR3 nucleotide sequence: TGTGCCAGCAGCTTCCACACTCGGGGGGAGCTGTTTTTT. Its translation: CASSFHTRGELFF.

The chain combines TRBV5-1 with TRBJ1-5; TRBD1 matches at 8 bases. This CDR3 is built from 15 residues. V dropped 0 bases and J dropped 10; count of bases not matched to a gene: 9. CDR1 is SGHRS and CDR2 is YFSETQ in the germline V gene. The CDR3 loop reads CASSLGTGLAYPQHF. In nucleotides, the CDR3 is TGCGCCAGCAGCTTGGGGACAGGGTTAGCGTATCCCCAGCATTTT.

The chain links TRBV4-1 to TRBJ1-2; D gene ambiguous. The ends were cut back, 0 bases at V and 4 bases at J, with 15 bases in the middle. From germline, CDR1 is MGHRA and CDR2 YSYEKL. The CDR3 has 16 amino acids. CDR3 in amino acids: CASSQDSDALGYGYTF. The CDR3 coding sequence is TGCGCCAGCAGCCAAGATTCGGACGCCCTTGGCTATGGCTACACCTTC.

The chain couples TRBV7-9 to TRBJ2-2, with D possibly being TRBD1 (7 bases). CDR1 and CDR2 from the germline V gene are SEHNR and FQNEAQ (reference sequence). This CDR3 is built from 15 residues. V lost 6 bases and J 4 bases, leaving 15 bases between the germline ends. The CDR3 DNA reads as TGTGCCAGCAGGGCTCAGGGGGGCGTCACCGGGGAGCTGTTTTTT. Amino acids: CASRAQGGVTGELFF.

The chain has TRBV11-2 and TRBJ2-7, with D uncertain. Germline V gives CDR1 SGHAT, CDR2 FQNNGV. The CDR3 is 15 residues long. Trimming left V 1 base short and J 5 bases short, with 15 bases between. In nucleotides, the CDR3 is TGTGCCAGCAGCTTAGTCAGGCCTGAGCTGGACGAGCAGTACTTC. This sequence encodes CASSLVRPELDEQYF.